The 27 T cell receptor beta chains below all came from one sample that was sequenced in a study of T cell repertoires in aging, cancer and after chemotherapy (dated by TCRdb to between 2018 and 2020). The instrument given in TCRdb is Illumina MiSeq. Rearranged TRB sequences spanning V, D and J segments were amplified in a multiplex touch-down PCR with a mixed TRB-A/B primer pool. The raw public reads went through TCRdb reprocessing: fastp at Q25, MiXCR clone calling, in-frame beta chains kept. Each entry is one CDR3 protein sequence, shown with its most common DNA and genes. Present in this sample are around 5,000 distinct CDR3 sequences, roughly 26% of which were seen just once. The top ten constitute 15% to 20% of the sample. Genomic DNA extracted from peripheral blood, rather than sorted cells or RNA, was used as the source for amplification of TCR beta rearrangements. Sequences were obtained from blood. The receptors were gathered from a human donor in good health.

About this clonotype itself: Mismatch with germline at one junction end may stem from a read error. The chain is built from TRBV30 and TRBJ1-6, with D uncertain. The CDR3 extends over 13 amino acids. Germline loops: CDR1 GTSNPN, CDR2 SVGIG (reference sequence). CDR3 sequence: CAWTQVRNSLLHF. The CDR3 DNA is TGTGCCTGGACGCAGGTCCGAAATTCACTCCTCCACTTT.

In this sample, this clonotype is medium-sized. The chain's CDR3 is CASSAGQGDEQFF. The CDR3 DNA follows: TGTGCCAGCTCAGCGGGACAGGGGGATGAGCAGTTCTTC. This chain links TRBV18 with TRBJ2-1; 11 bases map to TRBD1. CDR3 length equals 13 residues. V gave up 5 bases and J gave up 8 bases; unmatched junction bases: 2. The V gene's germline CDR1 is KGHSH and CDR2 LQKENI.

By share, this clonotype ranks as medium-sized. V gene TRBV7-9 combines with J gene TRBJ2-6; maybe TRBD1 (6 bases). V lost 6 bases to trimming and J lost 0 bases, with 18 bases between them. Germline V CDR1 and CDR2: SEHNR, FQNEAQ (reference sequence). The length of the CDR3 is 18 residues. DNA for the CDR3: TGTGCCAGCAGTGTAGTCATAATCAGGGGCTCTGGGGCCAACGTCCTGACTTTC. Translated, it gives CASSVVIIRGSGANVLTF.

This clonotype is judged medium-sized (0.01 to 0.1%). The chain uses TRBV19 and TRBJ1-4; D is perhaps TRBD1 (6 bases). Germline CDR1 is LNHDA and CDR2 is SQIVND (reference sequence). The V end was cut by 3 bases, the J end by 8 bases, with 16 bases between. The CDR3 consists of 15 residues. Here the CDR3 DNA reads TGTGCCAGTAGTATCATTGGCACAGGGCGCGAAAAACTGTTTTTT. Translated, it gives CASSIIGTGREKLFF.

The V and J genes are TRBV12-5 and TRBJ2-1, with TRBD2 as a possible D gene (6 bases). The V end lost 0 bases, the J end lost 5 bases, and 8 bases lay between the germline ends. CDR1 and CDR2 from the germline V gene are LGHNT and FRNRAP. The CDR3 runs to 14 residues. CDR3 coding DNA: TGTGCTAGTGGTTTGGTACTAGCTGACAATGAGCAGTTCTTC. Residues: CASGLVLADNEQFF.

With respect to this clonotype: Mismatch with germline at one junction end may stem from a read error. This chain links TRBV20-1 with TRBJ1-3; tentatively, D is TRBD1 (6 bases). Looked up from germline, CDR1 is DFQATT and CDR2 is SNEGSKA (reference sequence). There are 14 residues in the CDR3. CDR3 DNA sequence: TGCAGTGCGACCGGGGGCGTCGGTGGAAAAACCATATATTTT. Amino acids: CSATGGVGGKTIYF.

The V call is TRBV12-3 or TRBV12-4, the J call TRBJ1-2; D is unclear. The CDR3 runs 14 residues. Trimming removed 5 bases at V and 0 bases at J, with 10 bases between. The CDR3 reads CASSQDPANYGYTF. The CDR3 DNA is TGTGCCAGCAGTCAGGACCCCGCTAACTATGGCTACACCTTC.

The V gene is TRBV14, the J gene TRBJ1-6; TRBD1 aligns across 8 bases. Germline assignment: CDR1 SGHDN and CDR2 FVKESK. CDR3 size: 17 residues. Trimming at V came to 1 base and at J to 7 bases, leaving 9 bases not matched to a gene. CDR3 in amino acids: CASSQVRTGTVNSPLHF. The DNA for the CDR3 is TGTGCCAGCAGCCAAGTTCGGACAGGGACTGTGAATTCACCCCTCCACTTT.

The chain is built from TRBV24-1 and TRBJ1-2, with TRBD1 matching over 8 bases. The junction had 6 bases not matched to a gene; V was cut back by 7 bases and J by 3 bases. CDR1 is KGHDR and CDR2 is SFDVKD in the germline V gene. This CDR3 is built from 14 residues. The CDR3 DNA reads TGTGCCACCAGGGCAGGGGGCGCGGACTATGGCTACACCTTC. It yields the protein CATRAGGADYGYTF.

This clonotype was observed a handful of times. CDR3 loop: CASSSIGADWDTQYF. The DNA for the CDR3 is TGTGCCAGCAGCTCAATCGGGGCCGACTGGGATACGCAGTATTTT. V is TRBV7-2 and J is TRBJ2-3, with D perhaps given as TRBD1 or TRBD2 (5 bases each). The germline gives CDR1 SGHTA, CDR2 FQGNSA. This CDR3 has 15 residues. V was shortened by 4 bases and J by 6 bases, with 17 bases between the two germline ends.

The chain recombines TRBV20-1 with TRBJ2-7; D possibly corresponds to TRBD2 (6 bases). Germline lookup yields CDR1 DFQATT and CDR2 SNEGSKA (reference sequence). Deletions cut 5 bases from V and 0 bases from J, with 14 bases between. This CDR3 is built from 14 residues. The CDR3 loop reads CSAPTSFSSYEQYF. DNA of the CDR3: TGCAGTGCTCCGACTAGTTTCAGCTCCTACGAGCAGTACTTC.

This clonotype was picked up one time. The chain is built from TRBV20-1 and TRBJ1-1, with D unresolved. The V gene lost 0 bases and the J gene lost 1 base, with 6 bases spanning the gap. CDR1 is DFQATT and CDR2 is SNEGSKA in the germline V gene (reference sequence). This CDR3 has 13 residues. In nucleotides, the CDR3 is TGCAGTGCTAGAGATCCGCCGAACACTGAAGCTTTCTTT. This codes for CSARDPPNTEAFF.

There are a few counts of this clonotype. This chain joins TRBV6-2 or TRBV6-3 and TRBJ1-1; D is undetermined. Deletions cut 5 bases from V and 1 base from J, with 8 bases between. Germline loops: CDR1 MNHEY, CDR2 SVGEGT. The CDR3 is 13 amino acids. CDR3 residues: CASSRRENTEAFF. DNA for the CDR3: TGTGCCAGCAGTCGACGGGAGAACACTGAAGCTTTCTTT.

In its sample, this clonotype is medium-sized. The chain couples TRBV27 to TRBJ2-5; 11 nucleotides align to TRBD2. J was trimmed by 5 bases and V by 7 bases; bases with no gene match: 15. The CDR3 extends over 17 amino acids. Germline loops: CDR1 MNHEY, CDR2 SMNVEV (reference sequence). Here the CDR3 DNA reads TGTGCCAGCACTTCGGGTAGCGGGGGGGCCAGGGGTGAGACCCAGTACTTC. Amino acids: CASTSGSGGARGETQYF.

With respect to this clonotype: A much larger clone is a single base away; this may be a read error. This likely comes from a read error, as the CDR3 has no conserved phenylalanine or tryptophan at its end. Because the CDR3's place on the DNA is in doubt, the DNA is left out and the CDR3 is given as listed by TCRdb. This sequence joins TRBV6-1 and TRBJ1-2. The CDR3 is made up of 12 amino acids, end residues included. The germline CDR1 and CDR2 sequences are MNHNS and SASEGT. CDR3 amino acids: CASSEARGRHGL.

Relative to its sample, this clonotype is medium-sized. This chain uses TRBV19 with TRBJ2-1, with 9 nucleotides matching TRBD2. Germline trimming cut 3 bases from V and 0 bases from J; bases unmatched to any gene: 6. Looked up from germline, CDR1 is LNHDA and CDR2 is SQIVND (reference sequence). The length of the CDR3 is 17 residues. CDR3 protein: CASSILFSGSSYNEQFF. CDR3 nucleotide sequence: TGTGCCAGTAGTATCCTCTTTAGCGGGAGCTCCTACAATGAGCAGTTCTTC. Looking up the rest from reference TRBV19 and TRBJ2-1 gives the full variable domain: DGGITQSPKYLFRKEGQNVTLSCEQNLNHDAMYWYRQDPGQGLRLIYYSQIVNDFQKGDIAEGYSVSREKKESFPLTVTSAQKNPTAFYLCASSILFSGSSYNEQFFGPGTRLTVL.

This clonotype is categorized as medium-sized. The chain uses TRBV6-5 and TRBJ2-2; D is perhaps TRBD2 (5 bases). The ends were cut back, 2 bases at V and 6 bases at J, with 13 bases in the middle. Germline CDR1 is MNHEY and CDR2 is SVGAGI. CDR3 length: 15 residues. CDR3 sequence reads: CASSYMSTGAGELFF. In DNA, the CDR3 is TGTGCCAGCAGTTACATGAGTACCGGGGCCGGGGAGCTGTTTTTT.

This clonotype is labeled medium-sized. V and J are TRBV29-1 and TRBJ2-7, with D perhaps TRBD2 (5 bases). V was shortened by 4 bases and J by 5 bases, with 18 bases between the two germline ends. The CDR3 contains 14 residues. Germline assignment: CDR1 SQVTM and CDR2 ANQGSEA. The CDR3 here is CSVAWRHQRDEQYF. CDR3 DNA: TGCAGCGTTGCGTGGAGGCATCAACGGGACGAGCAGTACTTC.

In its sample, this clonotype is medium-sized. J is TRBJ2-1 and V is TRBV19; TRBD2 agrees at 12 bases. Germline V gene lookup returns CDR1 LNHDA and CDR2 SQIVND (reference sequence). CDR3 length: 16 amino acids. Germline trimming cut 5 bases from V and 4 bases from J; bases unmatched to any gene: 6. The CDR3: CASSVASGRAYNEQFF. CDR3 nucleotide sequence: TGTGCCAGTAGTGTTGCTAGCGGGAGGGCGTACAATGAGCAGTTCTTC.

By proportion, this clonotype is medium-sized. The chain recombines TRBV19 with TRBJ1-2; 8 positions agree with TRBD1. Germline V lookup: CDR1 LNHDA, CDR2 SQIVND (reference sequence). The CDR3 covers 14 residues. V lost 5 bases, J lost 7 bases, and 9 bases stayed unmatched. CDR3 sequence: CASSPGTGGGGYTF. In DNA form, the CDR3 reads TGTGCCAGTAGTCCCGGGACAGGTGGCGGTGGCTACACCTTC.

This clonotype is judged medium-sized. This CDR3 is CASSVYRAGANVLTF. In DNA form, the CDR3 reads TGTGCCAGCAGTGTCTACAGGGCTGGGGCCAACGTCCTGACTTTC. V is TRBV27 and J is TRBJ2-6; perhaps TRBD1 as D (6 bases). V was clipped by 5 bases and J by 2 bases, with 10 bases between them. In germline, CDR1 is MNHEY, CDR2 SMNVEV (reference sequence). The CDR3 consists of 15 residues.

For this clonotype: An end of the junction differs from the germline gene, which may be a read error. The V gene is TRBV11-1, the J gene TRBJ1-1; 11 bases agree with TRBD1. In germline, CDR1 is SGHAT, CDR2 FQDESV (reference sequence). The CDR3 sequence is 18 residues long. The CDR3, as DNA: TGTGCCAGCAGCTTAGAGGACAGGGGGCGATTTATGAACACTGAATCTTTCTTT. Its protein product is CASSLEDRGRFMNTESFF.

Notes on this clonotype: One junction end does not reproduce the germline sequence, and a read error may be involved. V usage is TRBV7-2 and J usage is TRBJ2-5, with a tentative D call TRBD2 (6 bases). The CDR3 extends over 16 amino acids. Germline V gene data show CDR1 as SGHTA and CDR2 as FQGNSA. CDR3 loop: CASRLAVTGSGETQYF. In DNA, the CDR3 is TGTGCCAGCAGATTAGCGGTTACGGGAAGTGGAGAGACCCAGTACTTC.

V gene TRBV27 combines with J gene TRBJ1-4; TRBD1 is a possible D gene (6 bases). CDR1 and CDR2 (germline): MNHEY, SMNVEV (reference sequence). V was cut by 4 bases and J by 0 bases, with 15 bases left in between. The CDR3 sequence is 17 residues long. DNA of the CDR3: TGTGCCAGCAGTTCCATAGGGGGACCGGCAACTAATGAAAAACTGTTTTTT. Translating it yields CASSSIGGPATNEKLFF.

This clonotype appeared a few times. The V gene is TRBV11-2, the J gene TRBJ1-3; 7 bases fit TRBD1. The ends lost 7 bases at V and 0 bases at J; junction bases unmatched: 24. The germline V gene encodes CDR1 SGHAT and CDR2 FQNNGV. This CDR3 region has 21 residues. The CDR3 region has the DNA TGTGCCAGCATCGCCGGCAGGGGGTTGGCCACCGTGGGGGTCTCTGGAAACACCATATATTTT. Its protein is CASIAGRGLATVGVSGNTIYF.

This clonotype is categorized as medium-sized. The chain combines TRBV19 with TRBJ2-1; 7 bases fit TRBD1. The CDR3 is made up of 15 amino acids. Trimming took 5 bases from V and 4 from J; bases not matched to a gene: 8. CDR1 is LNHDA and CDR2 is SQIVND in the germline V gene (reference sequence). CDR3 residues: CASSPTGTAYNEQFF. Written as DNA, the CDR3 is TGTGCCAGTAGTCCCACCGGGACAGCTTACAATGAGCAGTTCTTC.

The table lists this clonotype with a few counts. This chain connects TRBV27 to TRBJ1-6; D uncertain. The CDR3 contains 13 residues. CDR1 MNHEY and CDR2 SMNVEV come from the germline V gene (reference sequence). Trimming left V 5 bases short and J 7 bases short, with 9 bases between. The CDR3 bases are TGTGCCAGCAGTCGTGATCGGAATTCACCCCTCCACTTT. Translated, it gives CASSRDRNSPLHF.